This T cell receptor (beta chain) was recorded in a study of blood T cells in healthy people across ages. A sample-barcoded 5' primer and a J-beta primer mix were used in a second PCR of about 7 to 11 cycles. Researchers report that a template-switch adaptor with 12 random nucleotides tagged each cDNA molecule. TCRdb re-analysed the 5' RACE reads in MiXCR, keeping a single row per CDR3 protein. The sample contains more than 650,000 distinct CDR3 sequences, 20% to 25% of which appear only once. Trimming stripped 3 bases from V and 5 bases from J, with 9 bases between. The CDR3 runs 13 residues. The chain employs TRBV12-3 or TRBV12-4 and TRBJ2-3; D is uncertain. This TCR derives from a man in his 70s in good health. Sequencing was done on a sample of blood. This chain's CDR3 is CASSLERGDTQYF. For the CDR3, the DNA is TGTGCCAGCAGTTTGGAACGAGGAGATACGCAGTATTTT.